This T cell receptor (beta chain) stems from a study of cytomegalovirus exposure and HLA in healthy donors. Whole-study context: Earlier findings included 90 million to 120 million unique TCR beta sequences obtained from about 179 million T cells. General study findings and limits: A later analysis found common viral pathogens apparently linked to several of the most significant clusters. Researchers left out some V segments, among them TRBV6-2 and TRBV6-3, as indistinguishable.

Trimming stripped 6 bases from V and 1 base from J, with 9 bases between. The germline V gene has CDR1 SNHLY and CDR2 FYNNEI. There are 13 residues in the CDR3. PCR was performed using 60 Vbeta and 13 Jbeta primers. Clones were sequenced by immunoSEQ multiplex PCR, and TCRdb holds only the in-frame ones, with some missing. Among 90,000 to 120,000 clones listed, approximately 74% were seen once. As to this clone: Its antigen remains unknown.

The sequence derives from a woman in her 40s in good health and CMV-seropositive. Source material: PBMCs. This chain links TRBV2 with TRBJ1-1; D perhaps matches TRBD1 (6 bases). CDR3 bases: TGTGCCAGCAGAGGACAGTGGAACACTGAAGCTTTCTTT. Encoded protein: CASRGQWNTEAFF.